This TCR beta chain was recovered during a study of blood T cell repertoires in COVID-19. Looked up from germline, CDR1 is SQVTM and CDR2 is ANQGSEA. The CDR3 has 14 amino acids. Trimming took 3 bases from V and 4 from J; bases not matched to a gene: 7. Assay: immunoSEQ multiplex PCR; the TCRdb copy retains only in-frame clones and omits some. Here the sample spans about 230,000 clones, around 80% being singletons. The clonotype comes from a woman in her thirties or forties who had recovered from COVID-19. Source material: peripheral blood. The chain combines TRBV29-1 with TRBJ1-2, with TRBD1 identical over 8 bases. CDR3 nucleotides: TGCAGCGTTGACCAGGGGGCAAGCCTCTATGGCTACACCTTC. Its protein product is CSVDQGASLYGYTF. Based on the CDR3 plus reference TRBV29-1 and TRBJ1-2, the full variable domain is SAVISQKPSRDICQRGTSLTIQCQVDSQVTMMFWYRQQPGQSLTLIATANQGSEATYESGFVIDKFPISRPNLTFSTLTVSNMSPEDSSIYLCSVDQGASLYGYTFGSGTRLTVV.